These 6 T cell receptor beta chains share one sample of origin, sequenced in a study of cytomegalovirus exposure and HLA in healthy donors. PCR involved 60 Vbeta and 13 Jbeta primers. The method was immunoSEQ multiplex PCR; TCRdb's version includes in-frame clones alone and lacks a portion of them. The sample carries some 100,000 clones, 75% to 85% recorded once. Sequencing was carried out using PBMCs. These TCRs come from a male donor in good health and CMV-seropositive.

The chain joins TRBV5-8 to TRBJ2-3; 7 bases align to TRBD1. The length of the CDR3 is 14 residues. V trimming: 0 bases; J trimming: 4 bases; junction bases outside the gene matches: 2. Germline assignment: CDR1 SGHTS and CDR2 YDEGEE. The CDR3 DNA reads TGTGCCAGCAGCTTGGGAGGGGGCCCAGATACGCAGTATTTT. Translation: CASSLGGGPDTQYF.

V gene TRBV6-5 combines with J gene TRBJ2-5; the D gene is possibly TRBD2 (5 bases). Trimming pared 8 bases from V and 1 base from J, leaving 14 bases between. In germline, CDR1 is MNHEY, CDR2 SVGAGI. The length of the CDR3 is 14 residues. This chain's CDR3 is CASAAGSSQETQYF. As DNA, the CDR3 is TGTGCCAGCGCGGCGGGTTCGTCCCAAGAGACCCAGTACTTC.

The chain is built from TRBV2 and TRBJ2-5, with TRBD1 as a possible D gene (6 bases). Trimming cost V 2 bases and J 2 bases, with 15 bases left between them. CDR1 is SNHLY and CDR2 is FYNNEI in the germline V gene. CDR3 length: 16 residues. CDR3 in DNA: TGTGCCAGCAGTGAAACAGGGCTAGGACGACAAGAGACCCAGTACTTC. It is translated as CASSETGLGRQETQYF.

This sequence joins TRBV5-1 and TRBJ1-2; 8 nucleotides agree with TRBD1. CDR1 is SGHRS and CDR2 is YFSETQ in the germline V gene. CDR3 length: 13 residues. J was trimmed by 3 bases and V by 4 bases; bases with no gene match: 2. The CDR3 region is CASSPDRDYGYTF. CDR3 nucleotide sequence: TGCGCCAGCAGCCCGGACAGGGACTATGGCTACACCTTC. The full variable domain, rest sourced from reference TRBV5-1 and TRBJ1-2, is KAGVTQTPRYLIKTRGQQVTLSCSPISGHRSVSWYQQTPGQGLQFLFEYFSETQRNKGNFPGRFSGRQFSNSRSEMNVSTLELGDSALYLCASSPDRDYGYTFGSGTRLTVV.

The chain uses TRBV2 and TRBJ1-2; 8 nucleotides match TRBD1. CDR3 length: 15 amino acids. V dropped 6 bases and J dropped 0; count of bases not matched to a gene: 6. CDR1 and CDR2 (germline): SNHLY, FYNNEI. The CDR3 sequence is CASRPGQGPNYGYTF. In nucleotides, the CDR3 is TGTGCCAGCAGACCCGGACAGGGACCTAACTATGGCTACACCTTC.

The V gene is TRBV5-6, the J gene TRBJ2-1; 7 nucleotides align to TRBD2. After removal of 0 bases from V and 1 base from J, the junction contained 4 bases not matched to a gene. The CDR3 runs to 16 residues. Germline assignment: CDR1 SGHDT and CDR2 YYEEEE. The CDR3 DNA is TGTGCCAGCAGCTTGGGGGGGGGATTTTCCTACAATGAGCAGTTCTTC. Translation gives CASSLGGGFSYNEQFF. Combining the CDR3 with reference TRBV5-6 and TRBJ2-1 gives the whole variable domain DAGVTQSPTHLIKTRGQQVTLRCSPKSGHDTVSWYQQALGQGPQFIFQYYEEEERQRGNFPDRFSGHQFPNYSSELNVNALLLGDSALYLCASSLGGGFSYNEQFFGPGTRLTVL.